Below are 9 T cell receptor beta chains sequenced from a single sample in a study of blood T cell repertoires in COVID-19. The protocol was immunoSEQ multiplex PCR, while the TCRdb copy is restricted to in-frame clones and leaves out a portion. This table has hundreds of thousands of clones, around 90% appearing once. Sequenced input: peripheral blood. The receptors come from a woman aged 45-65 years with COVID-19, enrolled during active disease.

The V and J genes are TRBV27 and TRBJ2-1; a possible D gene is TRBD1 (5 bases). The germline V gene has CDR1 MNHEY and CDR2 SMNVEV (reference sequence). This CDR3 has 15 residues. The V and J ends lost 11 bases and 8 bases respectively, with 25 bases between them. This CDR3 is CASLKGPPSLHEQFF. In DNA form, the CDR3 reads TGTGCCTCCCTCAAGGGGCCACCTTCGCTACATGAGCAGTTCTTC.

The V call is TRBV4-1, the J call TRBJ2-1; 11 bases map to TRBD2. This CDR3 is built from 18 residues. Germline V gene data show CDR1 as MGHRA and CDR2 as YSYEKL. J lost 2 bases, V lost 1 base, and 7 bases had no gene match. The CDR3 region has the DNA TGCGCCAGCAGCCAAGGTTTAGCTAGCGGGGGGACCTACAATGAGCAGTTCTTC. The encoded protein is CASSQGLASGGTYNEQFF.

The chain carries TRBV13 and TRBJ1-5, with D possibly matching TRBD1 (5 bases). The length of the CDR3 is 14 residues. Trimming stripped 0 bases from V and 2 bases from J, with 5 bases between. CDR1 is PRHDT, CDR2 FYEKMQ, per germline (reference sequence). The CDR3 here is CASSLGGRNQPQHF. The DNA for the CDR3 is TGTGCCAGCAGCTTAGGGGGGCGCAATCAGCCCCAGCATTTT.

There are a few counts of this clone. The J gene is TRBJ1-1, the V gene TRBV7-9, with unresolved D. This CDR3 is 15 amino acids long. V lost 1 base, J lost 4 bases, and 13 bases lay in between. The V gene's germline CDR1 is SEHNR and CDR2 FQNEAQ (reference sequence). This CDR3 is CASSLGAGEGTEAFF. The CDR3 bases are TGTGCCAGCAGCTTAGGAGCCGGGGAGGGCACTGAAGCTTTCTTT.

The chain has TRBV15 and TRBJ1-4, with D unclear. The V and J ends lost 0 bases and 8 bases respectively, with 13 bases between them. There are 15 residues in the CDR3. Germline CDR1 and CDR2: LNHNV and YYDKDF (reference sequence). CDR3 protein: CATSRDGIGGEKLFF. The CDR3 nucleotides read TGTGCCACCAGCAGAGATGGGATAGGAGGGGAAAAACTGTTTTTT.

This clone was observed a single time. The V and J genes are TRBV3-1 (or the pseudogene TRBV3-2) and TRBJ2-3, with 9 bases aligning to TRBD2. V lost 4 bases, J lost 1 base, and 6 bases stayed unmatched. This CDR3 is built from 16 residues. Germline CDR1 is LGHDT and CDR2 is YNNKEL (reference sequence). The CDR3 DNA follows: TGTGCCAGCAGCCGATTAGCGGGAGATGGCACAGATACGCAGTATTTT. This sequence encodes CASSRLAGDGTDTQYF.

The count of this clone is one. The V gene is TRBV24-1, the J gene TRBJ2-1, with 7 bases that match TRBD2. V dropped 6 bases and J dropped 3; count of bases not matched to a gene: 4. Germline V gene sequence: CDR1 KGHDR, CDR2 SFDVKD. The CDR3 is made up of 14 amino acids. The CDR3 coding sequence is TGTGCCACCAGTTACGGGGGGAACTACAATGAGCAGTTCTTC. It is translated as CATSYGGNYNEQFF.

This clone has only one observation. This chain uses TRBV11-3 with TRBJ2-5, with 10 bases aligning to TRBD2. This CDR3 contains 17 residues. Unmatched junction bases numbered 8, after V lost 1 base and J lost 3 bases. CDR1 is SGHNT and CDR2 is YENEEA in the germline V gene. This CDR3 reads CASSLGTIAGGEETQYF. For the CDR3, the DNA is TGTGCCAGCAGCTTAGGTACCATAGCGGGGGGCGAAGAGACCCAGTACTTC.

As concerns this clone: This sample includes further DNA sequences coding for the same CDR3. The chain joins TRBV5-1 to TRBJ1-5, with 8 bases identical to TRBD1. V gave up 2 bases and J gave up 6 bases; unmatched junction bases: 4. The length of the CDR3 is 14 residues. Looked up from germline, CDR1 is SGHRS and CDR2 is YFSETQ. The CDR3 bases are TGCGCCAGCAGCTTAGGACAGGGAGGTCAGCCCCAGCATTTT. It translates to CASSLGQGGQPQHF.